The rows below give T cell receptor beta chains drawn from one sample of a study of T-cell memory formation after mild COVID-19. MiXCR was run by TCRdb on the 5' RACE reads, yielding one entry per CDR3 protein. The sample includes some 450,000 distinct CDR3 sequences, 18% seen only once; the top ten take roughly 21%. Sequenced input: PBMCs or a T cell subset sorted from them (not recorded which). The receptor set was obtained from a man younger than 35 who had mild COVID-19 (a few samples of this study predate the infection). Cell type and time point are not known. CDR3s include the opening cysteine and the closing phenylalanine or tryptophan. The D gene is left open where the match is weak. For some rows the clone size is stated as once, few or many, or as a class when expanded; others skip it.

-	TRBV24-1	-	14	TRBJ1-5	TGTGCCACCCAGGGCGCGGGGTTCAATCAGCCCCAGCATTTT	CATQGAGFNQPQHF
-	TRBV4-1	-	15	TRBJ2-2	TGCGCCAGCAGCCAAGATCCCACCCACACCGGGGAGCTGTTTTTT	CASSQDPTHTGELFF
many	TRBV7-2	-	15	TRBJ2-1	TGTGCCAGCAGCCAAAGGGGGGGAAGATACAATGAGCAGTTCTTC	CASSQRGGRYNEQFF
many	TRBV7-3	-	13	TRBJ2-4	TGTGCCAGCAGCTTAAAAGGAGAAAACATTCAGTACTTC	CASSLKGENIQYF
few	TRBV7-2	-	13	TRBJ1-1	TGTGCCAGCAGACGGCAGCCAGACACTGAAGCTTTCTTT	CASRRQPDTEAFF
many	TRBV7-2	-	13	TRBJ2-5	TGCGCCAGCAGCCTAGTGGGTGGAGAGACCCAGTACTTC	CASSLVGGETQYF
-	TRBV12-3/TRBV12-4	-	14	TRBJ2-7	TGTGCCAGCAGCTTCCAGGGTGTTAATTACGAGCAGTACTTC	CASSFQGVNYEQYF
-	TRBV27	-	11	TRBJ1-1	TGTGCCAGCACCTATGGCACTGAAGCTTTCTTT	CASTYGTEAFF
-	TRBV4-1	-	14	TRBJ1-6	TGCGCCAGCAGCTACTGGGCCCTCGGGGGACCCCTCCACTTT	CASSYWALGGPLHF
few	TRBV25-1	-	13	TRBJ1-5	TGTGCCAGCAGACAGGGACCGGATCAGCCCCAGCATTTT	CASRQGPDQPQHF
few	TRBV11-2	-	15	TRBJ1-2	TGTGCCAGCAGCTCCAGGGATACCACTAACTATGGCTACACCTTC	CASSSRDTTNYGYTF
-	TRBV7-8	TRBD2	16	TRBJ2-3	TGTGCCAGCAGCTCACGACTAGCGGGGCGGGAAGATACGCAGTATTTT	CASSSRLAGREDTQYF
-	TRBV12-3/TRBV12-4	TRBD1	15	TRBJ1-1	TGTGCCAGCATACTCGGACAGGGGTGGGTCACTGAAGCTTTCTTT	CASILGQGWVTEAFF
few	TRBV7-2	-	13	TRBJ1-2	TGTGCCAGCAGCTCGCAGGACAGCTATGGCTACACCTTC	CASSSQDSYGYTF
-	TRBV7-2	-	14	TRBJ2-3	TGTGCCAGCGCCCGGGGAAGAGGCACAGATACGCAGTATTTT	CASARGRGTDTQYF
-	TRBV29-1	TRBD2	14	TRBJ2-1	TGCAGCGTTGAGGGGCGGGGGGGCTACAATGAGCAGTTCTTC	CSVEGRGGYNEQFF
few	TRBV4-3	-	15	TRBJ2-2	TGCGCCAGCAGCCGCTCTACTGAAAGCCCGGTCGAGCTGTTTTTT	CASSRSTESPVELFF
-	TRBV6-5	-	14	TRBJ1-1	TGTGCCAGCAGTCCGAATCAGGGGTACACTGAAGCTTTCTTT	CASSPNQGYTEAFF
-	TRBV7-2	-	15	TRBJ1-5	TGTGCCAGCAGCCCTGGGACAACTACAGATCAGCCCCAGCATTTT	CASSPGTTTDQPQHF
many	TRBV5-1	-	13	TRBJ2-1	TGCGCCAGCAGCGTGGGGCAGCTCAATGAGCAGTTCTTC	CASSVGQLNEQFF
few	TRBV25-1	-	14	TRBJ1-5	TGTGCCAGCAGTGAGCCAGGAAGCAATCAGCCCCAGCATTTT	CASSEPGSNQPQHF
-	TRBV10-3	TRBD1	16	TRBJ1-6	TGTGCCATCAGTGACGGGGACAGGGTTCCGGGGACACCCCTCCACTTT	CAISDGDRVPGTPLHF
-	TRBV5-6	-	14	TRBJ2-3	TGTGCCAGCAGCCTGCGGGGGCACACAGATACGCAGTATTTT	CASSLRGHTDTQYF
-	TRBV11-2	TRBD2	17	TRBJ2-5	TGTGCCAGCAGCCCCAAGACTAGCGGGGAGTATGTCGGGACCCAGTACTTC	CASSPKTSGEYVGTQYF
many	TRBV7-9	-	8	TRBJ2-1	TGTGCCGTCAGTGAGCAGTTCTTC	CAVSEQFF
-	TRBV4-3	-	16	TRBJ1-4	TGCGCCAGCAGCCGAACCAGGAGTGCAACTAATGAAAAACTGTTTTTT	CASSRTRSATNEKLFF
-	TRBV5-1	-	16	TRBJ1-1	TGCGCCAGCAGCTTGGAGGCGGAATCATTGAACACTGAAGCTTTCTTT	CASSLEAESLNTEAFF
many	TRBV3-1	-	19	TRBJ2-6	TGTGCCAGCAGCCCTCTTGCTTGGACAGATAAAACTGGGGCCAACGTCCTGACTTTC	CASSPLAWTDKTGANVLTF
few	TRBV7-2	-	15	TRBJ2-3	TGTGCCAGCAGCCACACAGGGGGGGGAGCAGATACGCAGTATTTT	CASSHTGGGADTQYF
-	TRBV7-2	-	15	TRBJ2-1	TGTGCCAGCAGCTTAGCGGTAGGGGAACAAAATGAGCAGTTCTTC	CASSLAVGEQNEQFF
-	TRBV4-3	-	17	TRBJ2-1	TGCGCCAGCAGCCTAGGACCGACAGCTGGACGCTACAATGAGCAGTTCTTC	CASSLGPTAGRYNEQFF
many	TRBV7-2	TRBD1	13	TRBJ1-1	TGTGCCAGCAGCTCCGACAGGGAGGATGAAGCTTTCTTT	CASSSDREDEAFF
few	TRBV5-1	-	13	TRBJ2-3	TGCGCCAGCAGCGATCAGGGCTCAGATACGCAGTATTTT	CASSDQGSDTQYF
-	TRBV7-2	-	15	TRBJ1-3	TGTGCCAGCAGTCCCCTGGGTACGCAAGGAAACACCATATATTTT	CASSPLGTQGNTIYF
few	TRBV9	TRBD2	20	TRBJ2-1	TGTGCCAGCAGCCTGGGGGGGGCTAGCGGGGGCCCGACAACCTACAATGAGCAGTTCTTC	CASSLGGASGGPTTYNEQFF
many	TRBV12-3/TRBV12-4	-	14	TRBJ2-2	TGTGCCAGCCCCTCGGGATCGAACACCGGGGAGCTGTTTTTT	CASPSGSNTGELFF
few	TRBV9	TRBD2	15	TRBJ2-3	TGTGCCAGCAGCACAAAGCGGGGGGGCCCAGATACGCAGTATTTT	CASSTKRGGPDTQYF
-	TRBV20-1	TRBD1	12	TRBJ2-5	TGCAGTGCTAAAGGACAGGCTGAGACCCAGTACTTC	CSAKGQAETQYF
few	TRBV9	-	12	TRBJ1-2	TGTGCCAGCAGCGGTACCCACTATGGCTACACCTTC	CASSGTHYGYTF
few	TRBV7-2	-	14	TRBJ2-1	TGTGCCAGCAGCTTATCTGGTCTGGGGAATGAGCAGTTCTTC	CASSLSGLGNEQFF
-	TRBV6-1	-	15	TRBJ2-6	TGTGCCAGCAGTGTCCCCAGCCTCGGGGCCAACGTCCTGACTTTC	CASSVPSLGANVLTF
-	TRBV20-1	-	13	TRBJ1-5	TGCAGTGCTAGAGGGGCCCAAGATCAGCCCCAGCATTTT	CSARGAQDQPQHF
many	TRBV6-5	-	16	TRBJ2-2	TGTGCCAGCAGCCTGTCCAGGACAGTAAACACCGGGGAGCTGTTTTTT	CASSLSRTVNTGELFF
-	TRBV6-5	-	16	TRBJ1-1	TGTGCCAGCAGTTACTGGAGCGGGATGGGGAACACTGAAGCTTTCTTT	CASSYWSGMGNTEAFF
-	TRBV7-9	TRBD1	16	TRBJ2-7	TGTGCCAGCAGCGCGACCGGGGACAGAGGCTCCTACGAGCAGTACTTC	CASSATGDRGSYEQYF
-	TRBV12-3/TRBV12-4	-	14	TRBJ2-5	TGTGCCAGCAGCCGGTCAAGATCGCAAGAGACCCAGTACTTC	CASSRSRSQETQYF
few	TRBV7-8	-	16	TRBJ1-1	TGTGCCAGCAGCCGGAGACTGGGGGTCATGAACACTGAAGCTTTCTTT	CASSRRLGVMNTEAFF
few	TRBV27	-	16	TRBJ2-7	TGTGCCAGCAGCCCTCGAGCAAGTGGGGGAGCCTACGAGCAGTACTTC	CASSPRASGGAYEQYF
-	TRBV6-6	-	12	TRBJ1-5	TGTGCCAGCAGACCAGGGTATCAGCCCCAGCATTTT	CASRPGYQPQHF
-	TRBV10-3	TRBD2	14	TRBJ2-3	TGTGCCATCAGGAGCGGGGCATCGGGAGATACGCAGTATTTT	CAIRSGASGDTQYF
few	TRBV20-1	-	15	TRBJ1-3	TGCAGTGCTAGAAAGGAGGACGGCTCTGGAAACACCATATATTTT	CSARKEDGSGNTIYF
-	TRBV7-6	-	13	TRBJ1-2	TGTGCCAGCAGCCTACCCGGTTTCTATGGCTACACCTTC	CASSLPGFYGYTF